The 15 T cell receptor beta chains in this list originate from one sample, sequenced in a study of shared clonotypes between healthy human individuals. The naive CD8 fraction comprised CD45RO-negative cells positively selected for CCR7 and excluded terminally differentiated effector memory CD45RA+ cells. Assay used: immunoSEQ multiplex PCR; TCRdb lists only in-frame clones, some missing. The profile covers roughly 770,000 clones, with about 96% appearing a single time and less than 0.25% taken by the ten largest. Sequenced material: naive CD8+ T cells sorted from blood. The receptors were sampled from a man aged 25 to 40 in good health.

CDR3 nucleotides: TGTGCCAGCAGCTTGCGACGGGACAGCTCCTACGAGCAGTACTTC. It encodes CASSLRRDSSYEQYF. The J gene is TRBJ2-7, the V gene TRBV5-4, with 7 bases identical to TRBD1. CDR3 length equals 15 residues. Germline loops: CDR1 SGHNT, CDR2 YYREEE (reference sequence). Germline trimming cut 1 base from V and 0 bases from J; bases unmatched to any gene: 4.

This chain's CDR3 is CASSFLLAGGWETQYF. The CDR3 nucleotides are TGTGCCAGCAGCTTCCTGTTAGCGGGAGGGTGGGAGACCCAGTACTTC. The rearrangement uses TRBV7-2 and TRBJ2-5, with 11 bases fitting TRBD2. Germline lookup yields CDR1 SGHTA and CDR2 FQGNSA. The CDR3 length is 16 residues. V lost 3 bases to trimming and J lost 5 bases; unmatched junction nucleotides: 8.

This clone was seen only once. The CDR3 nucleotides read TGTGCCAGCAGCTCAATCGGGATACCCTACGAGCAGTACTTC. Protein: CASSSIGIPYEQYF. The V call is TRBV11-2, the J call TRBJ2-7; weak D call: TRBD2 (5 bases). The ends were cut back, 4 bases at V and 2 bases at J, with 12 bases in the middle. The germline CDR1 and CDR2 sequences are SGHAT and FQNNGV. The CDR3 loop spans 14 amino acids.

The gene calls are TRBV29-1 and TRBJ2-1; possible D gene TRBD1, 6 bases. Germline loops: CDR1 SQVTM, CDR2 ANQGSEA. The length of the CDR3 is 13 residues. V was trimmed by 6 bases and J by 10 bases, leaving 19 bases between them. The CDR3 reads CSVDKGVGLEQFF. DNA for the CDR3: TGCAGCGTGGATAAGGGGGTTGGTTTGGAGCAGTTCTTC.

This clone was seen a handful of times. The rearrangement uses TRBV5-1 and TRBJ2-1; the match to TRBD2 covers 16 bases. Trimming took 0 bases from V and 5 from J; bases not matched to a gene: 5. The germline V gene encodes CDR1 SGHRS and CDR2 YFSETQ. CDR3 size: 18 residues. The CDR3 spells CASSLEGLAGGTDNEQFF. In DNA, the CDR3 is TGCGCCAGCAGCTTGGAGGGACTAGCGGGAGGGACCGACAATGAGCAGTTCTTC.

The rearrangement joins TRBV27 to TRBJ2-3; D gene ambiguous. The CDR3 contains 16 residues. Trimming left V 5 bases short and J 0 bases short, with 15 bases between. Germline CDR1 is MNHEY and CDR2 is SMNVEV (reference sequence). CDR3 sequence: CASSGYIKASTDTQYF. CDR3 DNA sequence: TGTGCCAGCAGTGGGTACATAAAGGCTAGCACAGATACGCAGTATTTT.

This clone was detected once. The rearrangement uses TRBV7-6 and TRBJ2-5, with D perhaps matching TRBD1 or TRBD2 (5 bases each). Germline lookup yields CDR1 SGHVS and CDR2 FNYEAQ. The ends were cut back, 5 bases at V and 5 bases at J, with 12 bases in the middle. This CDR3 region has 13 residues. CDR3 protein: CASSGAWGETQYF. CDR3 coding DNA: TGTGCCAGCAGCGGGGCCTGGGGGGAGACCCAGTACTTC.

The V and J genes are TRBV30 and TRBJ2-7; 9 bases are a match to TRBD1. This CDR3 region has 14 residues. The trim removed 0 bases at V and 3 bases at J, leaving 3 bases unmatched. Germline values: CDR1 GTSNPN, CDR2 SVGIG (reference sequence). CDR3 nucleotides: TGTGCCTGGAGTGTTACAGGGGGCTTCTACGAGCAGTACTTC. This encodes CAWSVTGGFYEQYF.

Remarks on this clone: This specimen includes other DNA sequences encoding the same CDR3. The chain uses TRBV27 and TRBJ2-1, with D uncertain. The germline CDR1 and CDR2 sequences are MNHEY and SMNVEV (reference sequence). This CDR3 region has 12 residues. Trimming removed 3 bases at V and 7 bases at J, with 7 bases between. CDR3 DNA: TGTGCCAGCAGTTTCTTGGGTAATGAGCAGTTCTTC. Its protein product is CASSFLGNEQFF.

The J gene is TRBJ2-2, the V gene TRBV11-3; D unresolved. Germline CDR1 reads SGHNT; CDR2 reads YENEEA. CDR3 size: 15 residues. Trimming stripped 5 bases from V and 0 bases from J, with 10 bases between. The chain's CDR3 is CASSPTGPNTGELFF. The DNA for the CDR3 is TGTGCCAGCAGCCCGACGGGTCCGAACACCGGGGAGCTGTTTTTT.

J is TRBJ1-1 and V is TRBV27, with TRBD1 matching over 10 bases. This CDR3 spans 14 amino acids. V shed 6 bases and J 4 bases; nucleotides not matched to a gene: 5. The germline gives CDR1 MNHEY, CDR2 SMNVEV (reference sequence). The CDR3 sequence is CASRVTGGLTEAFF. Here the CDR3 DNA reads TGTGCCAGCAGGGTGACAGGGGGCCTCACTGAAGCTTTCTTT.

The chain couples TRBV7-9 to TRBJ2-5; D may be TRBD2 (5 bases). From germline, CDR1 is SEHNR and CDR2 FQNEAQ (reference sequence). The CDR3 runs 18 residues. V lost 3 bases, J lost 5 bases, and 25 bases lay in between. CDR3 residues: CASSFPIGSAKRWETQYF. CDR3 nucleotide sequence: TGTGCCAGCAGCTTCCCCATCGGTAGCGCCAAACGTTGGGAGACCCAGTACTTC. Using reference TRBV7-9 and TRBJ2-5 for the parts outside the CDR3, the full variable domain is DTGVSQNPRHKITKRGQNVTFRCDPISEHNRLYWYRQTLGQGPEFLTYFQNEAQLEKSRLLSDRFSAERPKGSFSTLEIQRTEQGDSAMYLCASSFPIGSAKRWETQYFGPGTRLLVL.

The chain joins TRBV9 to TRBJ1-2; a weak D match, TRBD1 (6 bases). V was pared by 4 bases and J by 2 bases, with 18 bases between. The CDR3 consists of 16 residues. Per the germline V gene, CDR1 is SGDLS and CDR2 is YYNGEE. Here the CDR3 DNA reads TGTGCCAGCAGCCCCGGGGGGCCGGGACCGAACTATGGCTACACCTTC. Translating gives CASSPGGPGPNYGYTF.

The rearrangement uses TRBV4-1 and TRBJ2-7; 10 bases agree with TRBD2. CDR3 length: 16 residues. V lost 1 base, J lost 3 bases, and 6 bases stayed unmatched. Germline V lookup: CDR1 MGHRA, CDR2 YSYEKL. CDR3 in DNA: TGCGCCAGCAGCCAAGTGGCTAGCGGGAGCTTCTACGAGCAGTACTTC. Its translation is CASSQVASGSFYEQYF.

This clone appeared a single time. This chain connects TRBV7-9 to TRBJ2-7; TRBD1 matches at 7 bases. The CDR3 has 15 residues. The V gene end was trimmed by 5 bases and the J gene end by 2 bases; junction bases not matched to a gene: 9. Germline CDR1 and CDR2: SEHNR and FQNEAQ (reference sequence). Here the CDR3 reads CASSLSRQGAYEQYF. DNA of the CDR3: TGTGCCAGCAGCCTATCCCGACAGGGTGCCTACGAGCAGTACTTC.